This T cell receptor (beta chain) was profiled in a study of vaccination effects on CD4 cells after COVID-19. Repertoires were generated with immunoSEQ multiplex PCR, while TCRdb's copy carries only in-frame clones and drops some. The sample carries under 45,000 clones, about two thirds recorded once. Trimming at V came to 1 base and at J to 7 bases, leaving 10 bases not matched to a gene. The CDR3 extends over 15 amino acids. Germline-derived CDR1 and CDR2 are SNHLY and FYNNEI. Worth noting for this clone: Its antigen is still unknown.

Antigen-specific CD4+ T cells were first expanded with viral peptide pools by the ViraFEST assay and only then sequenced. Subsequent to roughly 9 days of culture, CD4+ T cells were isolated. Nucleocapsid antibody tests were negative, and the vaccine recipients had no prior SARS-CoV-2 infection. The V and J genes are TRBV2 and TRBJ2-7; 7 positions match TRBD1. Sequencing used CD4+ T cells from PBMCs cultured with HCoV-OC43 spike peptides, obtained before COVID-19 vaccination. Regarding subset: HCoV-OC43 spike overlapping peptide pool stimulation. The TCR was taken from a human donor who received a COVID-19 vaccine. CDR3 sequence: CASSEVGPGGGEQYF. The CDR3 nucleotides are TGTGCCAGCAGTGAAGTCGGTCCAGGGGGTGGGGAGCAGTACTTC.